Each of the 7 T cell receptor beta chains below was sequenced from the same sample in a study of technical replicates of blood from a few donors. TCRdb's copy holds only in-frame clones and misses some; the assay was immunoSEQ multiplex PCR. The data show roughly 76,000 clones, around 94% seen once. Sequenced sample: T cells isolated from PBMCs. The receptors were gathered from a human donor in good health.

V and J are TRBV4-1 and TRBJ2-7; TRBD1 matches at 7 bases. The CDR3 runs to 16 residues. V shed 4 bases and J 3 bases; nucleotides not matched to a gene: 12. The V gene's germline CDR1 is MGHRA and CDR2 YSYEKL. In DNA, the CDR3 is TGCGCCAGCAGCCCATCCTCCGACAGGGTCGGCTACGAGCAGTACTTC. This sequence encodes CASSPSSDRVGYEQYF.

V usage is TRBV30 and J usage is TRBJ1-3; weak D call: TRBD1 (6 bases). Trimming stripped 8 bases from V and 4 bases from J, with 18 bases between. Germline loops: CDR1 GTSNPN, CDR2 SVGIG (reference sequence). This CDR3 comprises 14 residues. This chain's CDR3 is CAAWGGAPGNTIYF. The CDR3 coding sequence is TGTGCCGCATGGGGGGGGGCACCGGGAAACACCATATATTTT. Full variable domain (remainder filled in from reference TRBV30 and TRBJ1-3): SQTIHQWPATLVQPVGSPLSLECTVEGTSNPNLYWYRQAAGRGLQLLFYSVGIGQISSEVPQNLSASRPQDRQFILSSKKLLLSDSGFYLCAAWGGAPGNTIYFGEGSWLTVV.

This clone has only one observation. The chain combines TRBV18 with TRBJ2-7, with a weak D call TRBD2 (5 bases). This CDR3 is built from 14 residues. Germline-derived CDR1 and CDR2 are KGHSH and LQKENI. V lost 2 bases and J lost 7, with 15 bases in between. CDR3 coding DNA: TGTGCCAGCTCACCAGTTGCCCGGCCGGGGGAGCAGTACTTC. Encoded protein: CASSPVARPGEQYF.

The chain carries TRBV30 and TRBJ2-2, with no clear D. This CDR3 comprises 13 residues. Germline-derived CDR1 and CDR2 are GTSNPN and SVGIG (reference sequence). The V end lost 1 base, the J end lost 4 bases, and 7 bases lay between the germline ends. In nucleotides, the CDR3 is TGTGCCTGGAGTGACTTGATCACCGGGGAGCTGTTTTTT. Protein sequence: CAWSDLITGELFF. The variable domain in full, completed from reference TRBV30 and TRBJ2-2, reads SQTIHQWPATLVQPVGSPLSLECTVEGTSNPNLYWYRQAAGRGLQLLFYSVGIGQISSEVPQNLSASRPQDRQFILSSKKLLLSDSGFYLCAWSDLITGELFFGEGSRLTVL.

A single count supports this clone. The CDR3 sequence: CASSLVGGGPYNEQFF. The CDR3 region has the DNA TGTGCCAGCAGCTTAGTCGGGGGGGGTCCCTACAATGAGCAGTTCTTC. The chain uses TRBV7-2 and TRBJ2-1; 8 bases are shared with TRBD2. The CDR3 extends over 16 amino acids. With 1 base clipped from V and 2 bases from J, the junction kept 4 bases outside the gene matches. Germline-derived CDR1 and CDR2 are SGHTA and FQGNSA.

The DNA of the CDR3 is TGCGCCAGCAGTAACTTACAGGGGGCTCTAAATGAGCAGTTCTTC. Amino acids: CASSNLQGALNEQFF. The rearrangement uses TRBV10-1 and TRBJ2-1; TRBD1 aligns across 9 bases. Trimming cost V 5 bases and J 7 bases; bases outside gene matches: 9. CDR1 WNHNN and CDR2 SYGVQD come from the germline V gene (reference sequence). The CDR3 totals 15 residues.

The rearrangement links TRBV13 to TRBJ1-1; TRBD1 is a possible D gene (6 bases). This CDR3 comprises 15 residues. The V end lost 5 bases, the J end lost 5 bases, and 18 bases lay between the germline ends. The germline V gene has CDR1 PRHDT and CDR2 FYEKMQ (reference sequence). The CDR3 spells CASSTTPGVRTEAFF. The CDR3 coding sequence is TGTGCCAGCAGCACCACCCCAGGGGTTAGGACTGAAGCTTTCTTT.